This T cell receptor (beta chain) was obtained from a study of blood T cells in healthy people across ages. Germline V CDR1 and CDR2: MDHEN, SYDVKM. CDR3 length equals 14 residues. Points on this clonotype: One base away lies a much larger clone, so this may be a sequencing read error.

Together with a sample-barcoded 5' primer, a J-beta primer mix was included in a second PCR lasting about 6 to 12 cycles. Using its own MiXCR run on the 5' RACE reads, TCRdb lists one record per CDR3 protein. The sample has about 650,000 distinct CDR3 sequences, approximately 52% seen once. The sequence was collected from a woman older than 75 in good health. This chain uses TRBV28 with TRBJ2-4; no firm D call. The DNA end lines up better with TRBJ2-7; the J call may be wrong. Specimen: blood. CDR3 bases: TGTGCCAGCAGTCCTCAAGGGTCAGCCTACGAGCAGTACTTC. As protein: CASSPQGSAYEQYF.